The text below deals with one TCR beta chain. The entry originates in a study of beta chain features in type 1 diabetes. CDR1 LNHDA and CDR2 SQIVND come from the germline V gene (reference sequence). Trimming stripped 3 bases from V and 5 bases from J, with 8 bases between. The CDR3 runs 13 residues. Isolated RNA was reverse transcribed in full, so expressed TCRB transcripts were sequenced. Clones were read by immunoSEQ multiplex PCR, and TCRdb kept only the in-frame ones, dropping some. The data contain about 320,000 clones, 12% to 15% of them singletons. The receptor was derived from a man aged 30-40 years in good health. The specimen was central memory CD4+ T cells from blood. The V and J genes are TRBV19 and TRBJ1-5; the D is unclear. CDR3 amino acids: CASSISLDQPQHF. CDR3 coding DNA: TGTGCCAGTAGTATTAGTCTTGATCAGCCCCAGCATTTT.